This is a list of T cell receptor beta chains from one sample in a study of T-cell reconstitution after alpha-beta-depleted transplantation in children. MiXCR was run by TCRdb on the PCR reads, yielding one entry per CDR3 protein. The sample carries about 400,000 distinct CDR3 sequences, roughly 15% recorded once. Sequenced material: PBMCs, taken from the stem cell graft. Receptors originate from a human donor who donated a stem cell graft to a child with Fanconi anemia. Both conserved end residues are part of each CDR3. Fields, in order: clone size, J gene, D gene, V gene, CDR3 protein, CDR3 DNA. The D gene is left open where the match is weak. Expanded clones are given a class, and other clones once, few, many or no size at all.

abundance: many
j_gene: TRBJ1-1
d_gene: -
v_gene: TRBV12-3/TRBV12-4
CDR3aa: CASILGTENTEAFF
CDR3nt: TGTGCCAGCATCCTCGGGACGGAGAACACTGAAGCTTTCTTT

abundance: -
j_gene: TRBJ2-3
d_gene: -
v_gene: TRBV6-2/TRBV6-3
CDR3aa: CASSYSRGDTQYF
CDR3nt: TGTGCCAGCAGTTACTCCCGGGGGGATACGCAGTATTTT

abundance: few
j_gene: TRBJ1-5
d_gene: -
v_gene: TRBV27
CDR3aa: CASSPAFVGGNQPQHF
CDR3nt: TGTGCCAGCAGTCCGGCTTTTGTCGGGGGCAATCAGCCCCAGCATTTT

abundance: few
j_gene: TRBJ2-1
d_gene: TRBD2
v_gene: TRBV5-1
CDR3aa: CASSLGLAGGLYNEQFF
CDR3nt: TGCGCCAGCAGCCTGGGACTAGCGGGGGGACTATACAATGAGCAGTTCTTC

abundance: few
j_gene: TRBJ2-1
d_gene: TRBD2
v_gene: TRBV12-3/TRBV12-4
CDR3aa: CASSLASGGAGEQFF
CDR3nt: TGTGCCAGCAGTTTAGCTAGCGGGGGGGCTGGTGAGCAGTTCTTC

abundance: -
j_gene: TRBJ2-3
d_gene: -
v_gene: TRBV25-1
CDR3aa: CASSEGRRGDLTTDTQYF
CDR3nt: TGTGCCAGCAGTGAAGGGAGGCGAGGGGACCTGACCACAGATACGCAGTATTTT

abundance: few
j_gene: TRBJ1-1
d_gene: TRBD1
v_gene: TRBV4-2
CDR3aa: CASSQFAGTGSAAFF
CDR3nt: TGTGCCAGCAGCCAATTTGCCGGGACAGGGAGTGCCGCTTTCTTT

abundance: -
j_gene: TRBJ2-4
d_gene: -
v_gene: TRBV3-1
CDR3aa: CASSQESRRNQYF
CDR3nt: TGTGCCAGCAGCCAAGAGAGCAGACGAAATCAGTACTTC

abundance: many
j_gene: TRBJ2-3
d_gene: -
v_gene: TRBV5-8
CDR3aa: CASSRDPDTQYF
CDR3nt: TGTGCCAGCAGTCGCGACCCAGATACGCAGTATTTT

abundance: many
j_gene: TRBJ2-1
d_gene: TRBD2
v_gene: TRBV27
CDR3aa: CASSSSGGIFEQFF
CDR3nt: TGTGCCAGCAGTTCTAGCGGGGGAATATTTGAGCAGTTCTTC

abundance: few
j_gene: TRBJ1-6
d_gene: -
v_gene: TRBV28
CDR3aa: CASSHQTGSYNSPLHF
CDR3nt: TGTGCCAGCAGTCACCAAACAGGCTCCTATAATTCACCCCTCCACTTT

abundance: many
j_gene: TRBJ2-3
d_gene: TRBD1
v_gene: TRBV29-1
CDR3aa: CSVDGGTGFFDTQYF
CDR3nt: TGCAGCGTTGATGGGGGGACAGGGTTTTTCGATACGCAGTATTTT

abundance: -
j_gene: TRBJ2-4
d_gene: -
v_gene: TRBV7-9
CDR3aa: CASSLGGQGAKNIQYF
CDR3nt: TGTGCCAGCAGCTTAGGGGGCCAGGGCGCCAAAAACATTCAGTACTTC

abundance: -
j_gene: TRBJ2-1
d_gene: -
v_gene: TRBV5-6
CDR3aa: CASSLESLGQTYNEQFF
CDR3nt: TGTGCCAGCAGCTTGGAAAGTCTCGGCCAGACCTACAATGAGCAGTTCTTC

abundance: -
j_gene: TRBJ1-5
d_gene: -
v_gene: TRBV20-1
CDR3aa: CSATKDSNQPQHF
CDR3nt: TGCAGTGCGACCAAGGACAGCAATCAGCCCCAGCATTTT

abundance: -
j_gene: TRBJ2-1
d_gene: -
v_gene: TRBV3-1
CDR3aa: CASSQAEAEQFF
CDR3nt: TGTGCCAGCAGCCAGGCCGAGGCGGAGCAGTTCTTC

abundance: many
j_gene: TRBJ1-3
d_gene: TRBD1
v_gene: TRBV5-1
CDR3aa: CASSVGGTGQGNTIYF
CDR3nt: TGCGCCAGCAGCGTTGGCGGCACGGGACAGGGGAACACCATATATTTT

abundance: -
j_gene: TRBJ1-4
d_gene: -
v_gene: TRBV5-8
CDR3aa: CASSFPGPRREKLFF
CDR3nt: TGTGCCAGCAGCTTCCCGGGACCCCGTAGAGAAAAACTGTTTTTT

abundance: -
j_gene: TRBJ1-5
d_gene: -
v_gene: TRBV10-2
CDR3aa: CASTPGGNQPQHF
CDR3nt: TGCGCCAGCACCCCCGGGGGTAATCAGCCCCAGCATTTT

abundance: many
j_gene: TRBJ2-5
d_gene: TRBD2
v_gene: TRBV3-1
CDR3aa: CASSPPLGLAETQYF
CDR3nt: TGTGCCAGCAGCCCCCCCCTCGGACTAGCGGAGACCCAGTACTTC

abundance: many
j_gene: TRBJ1-1
d_gene: -
v_gene: TRBV20-1
CDR3aa: CSARDPGEGTEAFF
CDR3nt: TGCAGTGCTAGAGATCCCGGGGAGGGCACTGAAGCTTTCTTT

abundance: many
j_gene: TRBJ2-5
d_gene: -
v_gene: TRBV3-1
CDR3aa: CASSPTGSRGTQYF
CDR3nt: TGTGCCAGCAGCCCAACCGGCTCACGGGGGACCCAGTACTTC

abundance: many
j_gene: TRBJ1-3
d_gene: TRBD1
v_gene: TRBV12-3/TRBV12-4
CDR3aa: CASSDRASGNTIYF
CDR3nt: TGTGCCAGCAGCGACAGGGCTTCTGGAAACACCATATATTTT

abundance: many
j_gene: TRBJ2-5
d_gene: -
v_gene: TRBV20-1
CDR3aa: CSAVRPAVNQETQYF
CDR3nt: TGCAGCGCCGTACGACCAGCGGTTAACCAAGAGACCCAGTACTTC

abundance: -
j_gene: TRBJ2-1
d_gene: -
v_gene: TRBV5-1
CDR3aa: CASSLDRGPYNEQFF
CDR3nt: TGCGCCAGCAGCTTGGACCGGGGCCCCTACAATGAGCAGTTCTTC

abundance: many
j_gene: TRBJ2-5
d_gene: TRBD1
v_gene: TRBV7-8
CDR3aa: CASSDIRGRGETQYF
CDR3nt: TGTGCCAGCAGCGACATCAGGGGGCGCGGAGAGACCCAGTACTTC

abundance: many
j_gene: TRBJ2-2
d_gene: -
v_gene: TRBV20-1
CDR3aa: CSARVVGELFF
CDR3nt: TGCAGTGCTAGAGTCGTCGGGGAGCTGTTTTTT